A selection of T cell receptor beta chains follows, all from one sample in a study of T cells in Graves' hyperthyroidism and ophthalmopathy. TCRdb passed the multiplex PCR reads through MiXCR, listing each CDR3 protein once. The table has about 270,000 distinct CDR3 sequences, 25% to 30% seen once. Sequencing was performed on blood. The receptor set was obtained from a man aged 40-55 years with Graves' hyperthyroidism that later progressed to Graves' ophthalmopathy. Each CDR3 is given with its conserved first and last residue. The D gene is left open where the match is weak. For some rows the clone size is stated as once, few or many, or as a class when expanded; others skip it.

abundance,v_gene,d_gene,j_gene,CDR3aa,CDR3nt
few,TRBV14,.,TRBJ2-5,CASSHERTQYF,TGTGCCAGCAGCCACGAGCGGACCCAGTACTTC
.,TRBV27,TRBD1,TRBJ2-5,CASSSRDSKETQYF,TGTGCCAGCAGTTCCCGGGACAGCAAAGAGACCCAGTACTTC
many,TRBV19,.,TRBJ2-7,CASSIGAQGPYEQYF,TGTGCCAGTAGTATCGGAGCACAGGGTCCCTACGAGCAGTACTTC
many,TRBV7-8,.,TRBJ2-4,CASSLAEAGAKNIQYF,TGTGCCAGCAGCTTAGCCGAGGCGGGGGCCAAAAACATTCAGTACTTC
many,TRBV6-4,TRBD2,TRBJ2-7,CASHPGTSGRAAYEQYF,TGTGCCAGTCACCCGGGGACTAGCGGGAGGGCCGCCTACGAGCAGTACTTC
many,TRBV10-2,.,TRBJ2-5,CASSERGEETQYF,TGCGCCAGCAGTGAACGCGGGGAAGAGACCCAGTACTTC
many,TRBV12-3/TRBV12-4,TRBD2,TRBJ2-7,CASSQGTSGRPSSYEQYF,TGTGCCAGCAGCCAAGGGACTAGCGGGAGGCCGAGCTCCTACGAGCAGTACTTC
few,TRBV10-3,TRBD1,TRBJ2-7,CAIRGQGGYYEQYF,TGTGCCATCAGGGGACAGGGTGGATACTACGAGCAGTACTTC
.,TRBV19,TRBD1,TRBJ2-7,CASSIGAQGTVYEQYF,TGTGCCAGTAGTATAGGGGCACAGGGGACCGTCTACGAGCAGTACTTC
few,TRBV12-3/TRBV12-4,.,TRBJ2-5,CASSFYKETQYF,TGTGCCAGCAGTTTTTACAAAGAGACCCAGTACTTC
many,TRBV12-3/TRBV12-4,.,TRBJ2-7,CASRDNRDGTYEQYF,TGTGCCAGCAGGGATAACCGGGACGGAACCTACGAGCAGTACTTC
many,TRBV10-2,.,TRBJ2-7,CASSEVRSYEQYF,TGCGCCAGCAGTGAGGTGCGTTCCTACGAGCAGTACTTC
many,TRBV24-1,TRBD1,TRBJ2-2,CATSDWGQGYTGELFF,TGTGCCACCAGTGATTGGGGACAGGGGTACACCGGGGAGCTGTTTTTT
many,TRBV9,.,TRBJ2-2,CASSGRSGSNTGELFF,TGTGCCAGCAGCGGACGTAGCGGATCGAACACCGGGGAGCTGTTTTTT
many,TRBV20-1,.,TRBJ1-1,CSARPGLGSRGLGTEAFF,TGCAGTGCTAGACCGGGGTTGGGCAGCAGGGGTCTGGGGACTGAAGCTTTCTTT
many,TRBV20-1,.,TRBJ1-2,CSAEDTGLLYGYTF,TGCAGTGCGGAAGACACTGGATTGCTCTATGGCTACACCTTC
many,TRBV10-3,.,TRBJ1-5,CAISWTVNQPQHF,TGTGCCATCAGTTGGACAGTCAATCAGCCCCAGCATTTT
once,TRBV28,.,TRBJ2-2,CASQRQAGTGELFF,TGTGCCAGCCAGCGCCAGGCTGGCACCGGGGAGCTGTTTTTT
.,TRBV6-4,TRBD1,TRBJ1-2,CASSTGTGNHGYTF,TGTGCCAGCAGTACCGGGACAGGGAATCATGGCTACACCTTC
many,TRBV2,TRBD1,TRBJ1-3,CASTGQGSQSGNTIYF,TGTGCCAGTACGGGACAGGGTTCGCAGTCTGGAAACACCATATATTTT
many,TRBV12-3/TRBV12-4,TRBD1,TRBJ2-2,CASSPRDSENTGELFF,TGTGCCAGCAGTCCCCGGGACAGCGAGAACACCGGGGAGCTGTTTTTT
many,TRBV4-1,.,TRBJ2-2,CASSPSAGAVNTGELFF,TGCGCCAGCAGCCCTTCGGCCGGCGCGGTGAACACCGGGGAGCTGTTTTTT
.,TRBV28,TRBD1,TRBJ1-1,CASRGQQNTEAFF,TGTGCCAGCAGGGGACAGCAGAACACTGAAGCTTTCTTT
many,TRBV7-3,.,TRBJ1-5,CASSLTSTQPQHF,TGTGCCAGCAGCTTAACTTCGACCCAGCCCCAGCATTTT
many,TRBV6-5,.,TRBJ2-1,CASTSKGRSSYNEQFF,TGTGCCAGCACTTCGAAGGGACGGAGCTCCTACAATGAGCAGTTCTTC
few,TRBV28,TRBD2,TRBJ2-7,CASSPLAGGYEQYF,TGTGCCAGCAGTCCCCTAGCGGGGGGCTACGAGCAGTACTTC
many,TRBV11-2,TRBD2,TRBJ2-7,CASRLAGGPYEQYF,TGTGCCAGCAGATTAGCGGGAGGACCCTACGAGCAGTACTTC
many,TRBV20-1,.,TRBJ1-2,CSAPARGHLGNYGYTF,TGCAGTGCCCCGGCCAGGGGCCATCTCGGTAACTATGGCTACACCTTC
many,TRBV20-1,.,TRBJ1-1,CSARGGDQDTEAFF,TGCAGTGCTAGAGGCGGGGATCAGGACACTGAAGCTTTCTTT
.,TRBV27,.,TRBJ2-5,CASSSGATQYF,TGTGCCAGCAGTTCAGGCGCGACCCAGTACTTC
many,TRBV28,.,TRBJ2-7,CASAWGKGEQYF,TGTGCCAGCGCTTGGGGAAAGGGGGAGCAGTACTTC
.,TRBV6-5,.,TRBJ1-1,CASSFGRMNTEAFF,TGTGCCAGCAGTTTTGGACGTATGAACACTGAAGCTTTCTTT
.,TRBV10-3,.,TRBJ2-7,CAISESGWEQYF,TGTGCCATCAGTGAGTCAGGGTGGGAGCAGTACTTC
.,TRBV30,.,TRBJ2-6,CASRQGGLIISGANVLTF,TGTGCCTCAAGACAGGGAGGGTTGATCATCTCTGGGGCCAACGTCCTGACTTTC
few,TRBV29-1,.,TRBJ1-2,CSVSRTANYGYTF,TGCAGCGTTAGCCGGACGGCCAACTATGGCTACACCTTC
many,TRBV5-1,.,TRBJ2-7,CASSPDSDEQYF,TGCGCCAGCAGCCCCGACTCGGACGAGCAGTACTTC
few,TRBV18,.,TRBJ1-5,CASSPDGQPQHF,TGTGCCAGCTCACCGGATGGACAGCCCCAGCATTTT
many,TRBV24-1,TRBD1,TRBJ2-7,CATSDLPGDRAYEQYF,TGTGCCACCAGTGATTTGCCCGGGGACAGGGCCTACGAGCAGTACTTC